Each of the 21 T cell receptor beta chains below was sequenced from the same sample in a study of control samples from healthy donors and cancer patients (dated by TCRdb to the early 2020s). The library was made by the immunoSEQ multiplex PCR assay. As stored in TCRdb, this immuneACCESS dataset retains in-frame rearrangements with V and J assigned. A fraction of the clones does not appear; measured against another copy, unresolved V genes explain less than half of the discrepancy, and the remainder lacks a known reason. The sample records roughly 83,000 clones, roughly 82% of which are singletons. Together, the top ten hold around a tenth of the sample. The material sequenced was blood. These receptors were taken from a woman aged 60-75 years in good health.

The chain recombines TRBV19 with TRBJ2-1, with TRBD2 matching over 14 bases. CDR3 length: 18 amino acids. Germline loops: CDR1 LNHDA, CDR2 SQIVND (reference sequence). Trimming took 2 bases from V and 6 from J; bases not matched to a gene: 9. The CDR3 region has the DNA TGTGCCAGTAGTATAAGTGGGACTAGCGGGAGCAGAAGCAATGAGCAGTTCTTC. It encodes CASSISGTSGSRSNEQFF.

The chain carries TRBV19 and TRBJ2-2; 11 bases line up with TRBD1. The germline V gene has CDR1 LNHDA and CDR2 SQIVND (reference sequence). This CDR3 spans 14 amino acids. V lost 8 bases to trimming and J lost 7 bases; unmatched junction nucleotides: 6. The CDR3 sequence: CASGGTGGDGELFF. The DNA for the CDR3 is TGTGCCAGTGGAGGGACAGGGGGGGACGGGGAGCTGTTTTTT.

CDR3 in DNA: TGCGCCAGCGCCAGGCGGACGGGCTCCGGTTCGAACTATGGCTACACCTTC. Protein sequence: CASARRTGSGSNYGYTF. The chain employs TRBV5-1 and TRBJ1-2, with D uncertain. Germline V gene sequence: CDR1 SGHRS, CDR2 YFSETQ. The germline V and J ends were trimmed by 7 bases and 2 bases, with 24 bases remaining between them. This CDR3 spans 17 amino acids.

The chain employs TRBV2 and TRBJ1-5; D possibly corresponds to TRBD1 (5 bases). This CDR3 has 14 residues. The V end was cut by 6 bases, the J end by 5 bases, with 14 bases between. Germline V CDR1 and CDR2: SNHLY, FYNNEI. The CDR3 DNA is TGTGCCAGCAGATTCCAGGGAGGGGATCAGCCCCAGCATTTT. Its translation: CASRFQGGDQPQHF.

In its sample, this clone was seen once. The gene calls are TRBV10-2 and TRBJ1-5; no definite D call. Germline loops: CDR1 WSHSY, CDR2 SAAADI. CDR3 length: 13 residues. Trimming took off 4 bases at V and 3 bases at J, with 7 bases between the two ends. In nucleotides, the CDR3 is TGCGCCAGCAGTGCTGGTCCCAATCAGCCCCAGCATTTT. Translated: CASSAGPNQPQHF.

This clone came up a few times. The chain couples TRBV5-1 to TRBJ1-2; 8 bases fit TRBD1. Trimming at V came to 0 bases and at J to 6 bases, leaving 7 bases not matched to a gene. Per germline, CDR1 SGHRS and CDR2 YFSETQ. This CDR3 has 15 residues. CDR3 loop: CASSLGGQGVDGYTF. The CDR3 DNA reads TGCGCCAGCAGCTTGGGCGGACAGGGTGTGGATGGCTACACCTTC.

The chain employs TRBV7-1 and TRBJ1-6, with D possibly TRBD1 on 5 matching bases. TRBV7-1 is an open reading frame whose function is uncertain. The CDR3 spans 24 residues. V lost 3 bases and J 3 bases, leaving 36 bases between the germline ends. CDR3 sequence reads: CASSSAMDIPKSAGRGIYNSPLHF. As DNA, the CDR3 is TGTGCCAGCAGCTCTGCTATGGACATCCCAAAAAGTGCCGGGAGGGGCATCTATAATTCACCCCTCCACTTT.

This chain uses TRBV9 with TRBJ2-1; 9 bases agree with TRBD1. Germline V gene sequence: CDR1 SGDLS, CDR2 YYNGEE. This CDR3 is built from 16 residues. V gave up 3 bases and J gave up 6 bases; unmatched junction bases: 10. CDR3: CASSGSPGTGINEQFF. CDR3 in DNA: TGTGCCAGCAGCGGATCCCCCGGGACAGGGATCAATGAGCAGTTCTTC.

The chain combines TRBV28 with TRBJ2-5; D may be TRBD2 (6 bases). The V end lost 5 bases, the J end lost 2 bases, and 15 bases lay between the germline ends. The CDR3 has 15 amino acids. The germline V gene encodes CDR1 MDHEN and CDR2 SYDVKM. DNA of the CDR3: TGTGCCAGCAGTCCGCGACTAGTTCGGCAAGAGACCCAGTACTTC. Amino acids: CASSPRLVRQETQYF.

The J gene is TRBJ2-3, the V gene TRBV2; 9 nucleotides match TRBD2. The CDR3 consists of 15 residues. The ends lost 4 bases at V and 5 bases at J; junction bases unmatched: 7. The germline V gene has CDR1 SNHLY and CDR2 FYNNEI. CDR3 region: CASSALGGGGDTQYF. CDR3 sequence (DNA): TGTGCCAGCAGTGCCCTGGGCGGGGGGGGAGATACGCAGTATTTT.

This sequence joins TRBV5-1 and TRBJ2-5; tentative D call: TRBD1 (6 bases). Germline values: CDR1 SGHRS, CDR2 YFSETQ. The germline V and J ends were trimmed by 3 bases and 1 base, with 13 bases remaining between them. This CDR3 contains 15 residues. As DNA, the CDR3 is TGCGCCAGCAGCTCCTCCGGGACAAGCCAAGAGACCCAGTACTTC. It translates to CASSSSGTSQETQYF.

This clone has more than one count but fewer than ten. V and J are TRBV4-3 and TRBJ2-3; the match to TRBD2 covers 11 bases. The CDR3 runs 18 residues. V was clipped by 4 bases and J by 3 bases; unmatched bases: 12. Looked up from germline, CDR1 is LGHNA and CDR2 is YSLEER. CDR3 region: CASSPGVIAGGLTDTQYF. The CDR3 nucleotides are TGCGCCAGCAGCCCAGGGGTAATAGCGGGGGGGCTTACAGATACGCAGTATTTT.

The genes are TRBV18 and TRBJ2-5; a possible D gene is TRBD1 (6 bases). This CDR3 has 14 amino acids. Germline lookup yields CDR1 KGHSH and CDR2 LQKENI. V gave up 0 bases and J gave up 5 bases, with 10 bases separating them. The CDR3 here is CASSPPGQRETQYF. The DNA of the CDR3 is TGTGCCAGCTCACCACCGGGACAACGGGAGACCCAGTACTTC.

The chain joins TRBV11-2 to TRBJ2-5; 7 nucleotides line up with TRBD1. The CDR3 sequence is 15 residues long. Per the germline V gene, CDR1 is SGHAT and CDR2 is FQNNGV. The J segment lost 1 base and the V segment lost 3 bases, leaving 5 bases of the junction unmatched. The CDR3: CASSFSDRSQETQYF. The CDR3 nucleotides are TGTGCCAGCAGCTTCTCGGACAGGAGCCAAGAGACCCAGTACTTC.

The V gene is TRBV4-1, the J gene TRBJ1-2; 9 bases line up with TRBD1. Germline V gene data show CDR1 as MGHRA and CDR2 as YSYEKL. J lost 5 bases, V lost 6 bases, and 7 bases had no gene match. The CDR3 runs to 14 residues. This CDR3 reads CASSPGQGGYGYTF. CDR3 nucleotides: TGCGCCAGCAGTCCGGGACAGGGTGGATATGGCTACACCTTC.

This clone has just one count. Other DNA sequences in the same sample also yield this CDR3. The V call is TRBV5-1, the J call TRBJ2-5; 8 nucleotides match TRBD1. CDR3 size: 16 residues. V trimming: 4 bases; J trimming: 0 bases; junction bases outside the gene matches: 8. In germline, CDR1 is SGHRS, CDR2 YFSETQ. The CDR3 sequence: CASSGGTGGYQETQYF. The CDR3 region has the DNA TGCGCCAGCAGCGGGGGGACAGGAGGTTACCAAGAGACCCAGTACTTC.

The V gene is TRBV7-6, the J gene TRBJ1-4, with D perhaps matching TRBD1 (6 bases). The V end was cut by 0 bases, the J end by 4 bases, with 12 bases between. This CDR3 is built from 16 residues. From germline, CDR1 is SGHVS and CDR2 FNYEAQ. CDR3 loop: CASSLAWGADNEKLFF. DNA of the CDR3: TGTGCCAGCAGCTTAGCGTGGGGGGCTGATAATGAAAAACTGTTTTTT.

The chain employs TRBV4-1 and TRBJ1-6; D not certain. Trimming left V 0 bases short and J 7 bases short, with 16 bases between. The CDR3 sequence is 17 residues long. The germline V gene has CDR1 MGHRA and CDR2 YSYEKL. The CDR3 sequence is CASSQESARAGNSPLHF. DNA of the CDR3: TGCGCCAGCAGCCAAGAATCCGCCCGGGCGGGGAATTCACCCCTCCACTTT.

The genes are TRBV6-1 and TRBJ2-1; perhaps D is TRBD1 or TRBD2 (5 bases each). Trimming took off 3 bases at V and 9 bases at J, with 9 bases between the two ends. The germline V gene encodes CDR1 MNHNS and CDR2 SASEGT. This CDR3 has 12 residues. The CDR3 loop reads CASSEIGGEQFF. Here the CDR3 DNA reads TGTGCCAGCAGTGAGATTGGGGGTGAGCAGTTCTTC.

This rearrangement joins TRBV5-5 to TRBJ1-3; D call uncertain. The CDR3 totals 14 residues. The germline V gene encodes CDR1 SGHKS and CDR2 YYEKEE (reference sequence). V lost 2 bases to trimming and J lost 3 bases, with 9 bases between them. In DNA form, the CDR3 reads TGTGCCAGCAGCTTCCGTCTAGGTGGAAACACCATATATTTT. Its translation is CASSFRLGGNTIYF.

This clone was picked up a small number of times. This chain links TRBV2 with TRBJ1-1; D call uncertain. V lost 1 base and J lost 9, with 9 bases in between. The CDR3 totals 12 residues. CDR1 SNHLY and CDR2 FYNNEI come from the germline V gene. CDR3 residues: CASSEEKVQAFF. CDR3 sequence (DNA): TGTGCCAGCAGTGAAGAGAAGGTCCAAGCTTTCTTT.